The clone carrying this T cell receptor (beta chain) was seen only once. The entry originates in a study of cytomegalovirus exposure and HLA in healthy donors. Produced via immunoSEQ multiplex PCR; TCRdb's table is partial and in-frame only. The sample records just under 75,000 clones, around 94% being singletons. Looked up from germline, CDR1 is LNHDA and CDR2 is SQIVND (reference sequence). The CDR3 sequence is 15 residues long. V lost 9 bases, J lost 7 bases, and 22 bases lay in between. Input material: PBMCs. This receptor was taken from a woman aged 18-35 years in good health and CMV-seropositive. This chain links TRBV19 with TRBJ1-5; D remains ambiguous. The CDR3 DNA is TGTGCCAGCGAAAAATCCCCCGGAGGTGGACAGCCCCAGCATTTT. Amino acid sequence: CASEKSPGGGQPQHF.